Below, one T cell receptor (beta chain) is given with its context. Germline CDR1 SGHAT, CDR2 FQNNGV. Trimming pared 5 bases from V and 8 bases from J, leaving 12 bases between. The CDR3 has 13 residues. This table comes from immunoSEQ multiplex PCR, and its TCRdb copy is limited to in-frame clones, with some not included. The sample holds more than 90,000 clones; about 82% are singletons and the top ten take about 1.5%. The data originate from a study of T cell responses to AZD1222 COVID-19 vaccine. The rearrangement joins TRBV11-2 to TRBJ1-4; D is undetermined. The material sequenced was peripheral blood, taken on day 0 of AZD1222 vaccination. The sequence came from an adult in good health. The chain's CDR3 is CASSRIPNEKLFF. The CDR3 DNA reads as TGTGCCAGCAGCAGAATCCCCAACGAAAAACTGTTTTTT.